The following is a TCR beta chain sequence with its context. Its antigen remains unidentified. The data derive from a study of CD8 T cells in ankylosing spondylitis. Study outcomes and limitations: CD8+ cells made up the disease-linked clones, which were relatively rare in peripheral blood. A TCR beta motif of 8 or 9 highly homologous variants appeared characteristic of ankylosing spondylitis blood.

V was trimmed by 2 bases and J by 5 bases, leaving 9 bases between them. The CDR3 is 13 residues long. Germline loops: CDR1 SGHAT, CDR2 FQDESV (reference sequence). Preparation of TCR beta libraries was done by quantitative 5'-RACE with molecular barcodes. MiXCR was run by TCRdb on the 5' RACE reads, yielding one entry per CDR3 protein. The sample has about 130,000 distinct CDR3 sequences; 6% to 8% are singletons. The sample consisted of blood, either unsorted or a sorted T cell fraction (not recorded which). The clonotype was recovered from a female donor with ankylosing spondylitis or in good health (not recorded which). V gene TRBV11-1 combines with J gene TRBJ2-5; D gene ambiguous. In DNA form, the CDR3 reads TGTGCCAGCAGCTTATCGCTAAGGGAGACCCAGTACTTC. It translates to CASSLSLRETQYF.